A selection of T cell receptor beta chains follows, all from one sample in a study of tumor-infiltrating lymphocytes in localized non-small cell lung cancer. Measured with immunoSEQ multiplex PCR; TCRdb has only the in-frame clones, and not every one. The data contain about 23,000 clones, approximately 70% of them seen just once; the ten biggest clones take up about 5.7%. The sequenced sample was lung tumor tissue. These receptors came from a human donor with non-small cell lung cancer. CDR3s include the opening cysteine and the closing phenylalanine or tryptophan. Fields, in order: D gene, V gene, CDR3 protein. The D gene is left open where the match is weak.

>-|TRBV7-2
CASSLKALGGGYTF
>-|TRBV9
CASSVQGAGRGYTF
>-|TRBV5-1
CASSWGGEREKLFF
>TRBD2|TRBV7-6
CASSLGGTSGGYNEQFF
>TRBD1|TRBV19
CASSSGDRGGTEAFF
>-|TRBV18
CASSPPVSGHTIYF
>TRBD1|TRBV19
CASSIEGQTNYGYTF
>-|TRBV18
CASTPRGGGTDTQYF
>TRBD2|TRBV4-3
CASSQNLAGGRETQYF
>-|TRBV19
CASSPLNSDTQYF
>-|TRBV6-5
CASTGGQPQHF
>-|TRBV25-1
CASSVLNTRGSGADTQYF
>-|TRBV18
CASSLHEQYF
>TRBD1|TRBV7-2
CASSVMTGRNEQFF
>-|TRBV5-1
CASSRPGAEGGIQYF
>-|TRBV10-1
CASSITDTQYF
>TRBD2|TRBV4-1
CASSQEAMASGWGETQYF
>-|TRBV10-3
CAISDRDYEQYF
>-|TRBV7-2
CASSPLASGELFF
>-|TRBV4-3
CASSQDPSGLSDTQYF
>-|TRBV19
CASSPPGRRAEAFF
>-|TRBV27
CASRTEGTSFYNEQFF
>TRBD1|TRBV15
CATSVQGNEKLFF
>TRBD1|TRBV9
CASSLDRGKETQYF
>TRBD1|TRBV5-6
CASSVGQGAYGYTF
>-|TRBV7-8
CASGSRGADTQYF
>TRBD1|TRBV30
CAWNRDSPYEQYF
>-|TRBV18
CASSPQGNTEAFF
>TRBD1|TRBV2
CASSIGPPGQMNTEAFF
>TRBD1|TRBV29-1
CSGQGMNTEAFF
>TRBD1|TRBV5-1
CASSVGQDGYTF
>-|TRBV9
CASSVRSQNEKLFF
>-|TRBV5-1
CASSLATDTQYF
>TRBD2|TRBV5-1
CASSRSLSGGQLTTDTQYF
>TRBD2|TRBV7-2
CASSSQSGTSFSGELFF
>TRBD1|TRBV30
CAWNTGAVRHEQYF
>-|TRBV30
CAWTRGGTDTQYF
>TRBD2|TRBV5-1
CASSLEEGLASDTQYF
>-|TRBV4-3
CASSQDPPEQLLARKQFF
>TRBD1|TRBV15
CATSRVRGGEKLFF
>TRBD1|TRBV6-5
CASSRRDRAREKLFF
>-|TRBV11-2
CASSLDRVGAGELFF
>-|TRBV15
CATSPLRRGHGEKLFF
>-|TRBV6-1
CASSEVPGRAFF
>-|TRBV18
CASSPAADSGSTSEQFF
>-|TRBV5-1
CASSRTVNTGELFF
>TRBD1|TRBV6-6
CASSSTQGQRGYTF
>-|TRBV11-3
CASSLDWEGRGANTEAFF
>-|TRBV10-2
CASTELGQTYEQYF
>-|TRBV2
CASSVEGLSRGEQYF
>-|TRBV7-2
CASSPTTGLYEQYF
>TRBD2|TRBV2
CASSEASGGTEQYF
>TRBD1|TRBV18
CASSPGQKNSPLHF
>-|TRBV7-9
CASSLGGGLQQPQHF
>-|TRBV29-1
CSAQKMDITQYTF